This entry lists 11 T cell receptor beta chains sequenced from one sample in a study of cytomegalovirus exposure and HLA in healthy donors. The PCR used 60 Vbeta and 13 Jbeta primers. Sequenced by immunoSEQ multiplex PCR; TCRdb stores in-frame clones only, minus some. The table includes around 98,000 clones, roughly 79% detected once. Sequenced: PBMCs. The receptors stem from a woman aged 40 to 55 in good health and CMV-seronegative.

The genes are TRBV30 and TRBJ2-7; 7 nucleotides line up with TRBD2. This CDR3 has 13 residues. Germline lookup yields CDR1 GTSNPN and CDR2 SVGIG (reference sequence). V shed 1 base and J 6 bases; nucleotides not matched to a gene: 6. The CDR3 DNA reads TGTGCCTGGAGTGCCGTGGGGGGGTGCGAGCAGTACTTC. Translated: CAWSAVGGCEQYF.

This clone has just a few counts. The V gene is TRBV29-1, the J gene TRBJ1-1; D possibly corresponds to TRBD1 (5 bases). The CDR3 runs to 12 residues. Trimming removed 7 bases from V and 1 base from J, with 10 bases in between. The germline V gene has CDR1 SQVTM and CDR2 ANQGSEA. This CDR3 is CSDWRGNTEAFF. The CDR3 DNA reads as TGCAGCGACTGGAGGGGGAACACTGAAGCTTTCTTT. Supplemented by reference TRBV29-1 and TRBJ1-1, the full variable domain reads SAVISQKPSRDICQRGTSLTIQCQVDSQVTMMFWYRQQPGQSLTLIATANQGSEATYESGFVIDKFPISRPNLTFSTLTVSNMSPEDSSIYLCSDWRGNTEAFFGQGTRLTVV.

This clone was detected only a few times. The rearrangement links TRBV5-6 to TRBJ1-1; no reliable D call. The V and J ends lost 4 bases and 12 bases respectively, with 22 bases between them. The germline V gene encodes CDR1 SGHDT and CDR2 YYEEEE. The CDR3 has 14 amino acids. The chain's CDR3 is CASSPRQRLDKTFF. In DNA, the CDR3 is TGTGCCAGCAGCCCGAGACAAAGGTTGGATAAGACTTTCTTT. The full variable domain, rest sourced from reference TRBV5-6 and TRBJ1-1, is DAGVTQSPTHLIKTRGQQVTLRCSPKSGHDTVSWYQQALGQGPQFIFQYYEEEERQRGNFPDRFSGHQFPNYSSELNVNALLLGDSALYLCASSPRQRLDKTFFGQGTRLTVV.

The J gene is TRBJ2-5, the V gene TRBV9, with 7 nucleotides matching TRBD2. The J segment lost 4 bases and the V segment lost 1 base, leaving 10 bases of the junction unmatched. Germline-derived CDR1 and CDR2 are SGDLS and YYNGEE. The CDR3 contains 16 residues. CDR3 nucleotides: TGTGCCAGCAGCGTAACCCCCCGGGGGGAAATAGAGACCCAGTACTTC. Translating it yields CASSVTPRGEIETQYF.

The chain couples TRBV7-2 to TRBJ2-3; 7 bases are shared with TRBD1. Unmatched junction bases numbered 9, after V lost 5 bases and J lost 4 bases. This CDR3 has 15 amino acids. CDR1 is SGHTA, CDR2 FQGNSA, per germline. CDR3 in amino acids: CASSRQGGKADTQYF. The CDR3, as DNA: TGTGCCAGCAGCCGACAGGGTGGAAAGGCAGATACGCAGTATTTT.

This rearrangement joins TRBV5-1 to TRBJ2-7, with D uncertain. Trimming cost V 1 base and J 1 base, with 18 bases left between them. This CDR3 has 17 residues. Germline CDR1 SGHRS, CDR2 YFSETQ. The CDR3 DNA follows: TGCGCCAGCAGCTTGAACCCGATATCTATAAGATCCTACGAGCAGTACTTC. Protein sequence: CASSLNPISIRSYEQYF.

The genes are TRBV2 and TRBJ2-7; 7 bases align to TRBD1. The germline V gene has CDR1 SNHLY and CDR2 FYNNEI. V shed 9 bases, J shed 4 bases, and the junction held 12 bases outside the gene matches. This CDR3 spans 14 amino acids. CDR3 bases: TGTGCCAGTTACCGGGACAGTGATTCATACGAGCAGTACTTC. It specifies CASYRDSDSYEQYF.

The V and J genes are TRBV15 and TRBJ1-2; TRBD1 is a possible D gene (5 bases). Trimming left V 8 bases short and J 6 bases short, with 16 bases between. This CDR3 spans 13 amino acids. From germline, CDR1 is LNHNV and CDR2 YYDKDF (reference sequence). The CDR3 region has the DNA TGTGCCACCGTTCGCGCAGGGTCAGATGGCTACACCTTC. This translates into CATVRAGSDGYTF.

The chain joins TRBV5-1 to TRBJ2-2; 12 bases line up with TRBD2. J lost 3 bases, V lost 4 bases, and 7 bases had no gene match. The CDR3 totals 17 residues. The germline gives CDR1 SGHRS, CDR2 YFSETQ. The CDR3 nucleotides read TGCGCCAGCAGCGCCTCACTAGCGGGGGGTGACACCGGGGAGCTGTTTTTT. It is translated as CASSASLAGGDTGELFF.

This clone has only a few counts. V usage is TRBV27 and J usage is TRBJ2-2, with 8 bases aligning to TRBD2. CDR3 length equals 15 residues. The V gene end was trimmed by 2 bases and the J gene end by 4 bases; junction bases not matched to a gene: 3. Germline V gene data show CDR1 as MNHEY and CDR2 as SMNVEV (reference sequence). CDR3 sequence: CASSLAGGSTGELFF. CDR3 sequence (DNA): TGTGCCAGCAGTTTAGCGGGGGGTAGCACCGGGGAGCTGTTTTTT.

This clone was found a few times. The chain employs TRBV4-1 and TRBJ1-2; a possible D gene is TRBD1 (5 bases). This CDR3 has 15 residues. V shed 0 bases and J shed 4 bases, with 12 bases lying between them. Germline assignment: CDR1 MGHRA and CDR2 YSYEKL. This CDR3 is CASSQEPGQRYGYTF. CDR3 bases: TGCGCCAGCAGCCAAGAACCAGGGCAACGCTATGGCTACACCTTC.